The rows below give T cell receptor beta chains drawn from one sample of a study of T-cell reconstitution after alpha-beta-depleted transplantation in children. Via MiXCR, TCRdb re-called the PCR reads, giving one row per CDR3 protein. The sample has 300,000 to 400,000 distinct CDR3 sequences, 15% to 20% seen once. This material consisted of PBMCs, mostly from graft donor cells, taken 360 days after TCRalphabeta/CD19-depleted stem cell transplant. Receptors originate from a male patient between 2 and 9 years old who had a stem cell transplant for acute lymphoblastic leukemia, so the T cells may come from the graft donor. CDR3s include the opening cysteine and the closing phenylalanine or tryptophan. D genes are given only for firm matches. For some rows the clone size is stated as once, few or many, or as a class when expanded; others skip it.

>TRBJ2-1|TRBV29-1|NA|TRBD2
CSVKGTSGYNEQFF
TGCAGCGTTAAAGGGACTAGCGGATACAATGAGCAGTTCTTC
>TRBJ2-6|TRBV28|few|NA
CASSFGGSGANVLTF
TGTGCCAGCAGTTTTGGGGGCTCTGGGGCCAACGTCCTGACTTTC
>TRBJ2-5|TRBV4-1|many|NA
CASSQERGGSETQYF
TGCGCCAGCAGCCAAGAGAGGGGGGGAAGCGAGACCCAGTACTTC
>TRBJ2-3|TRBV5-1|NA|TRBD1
CASSPGQAERDTQYF
TGCGCCAGCAGCCCGGGACAGGCAGAGAGGGATACGCAGTATTTT
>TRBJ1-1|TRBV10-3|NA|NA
CAIESGRTATEAFF
TGTGCCATCGAGTCTGGCCGGACAGCCACTGAAGCTTTCTTT
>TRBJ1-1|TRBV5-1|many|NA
CASSLASGGTEAFF
TGCGCCAGCAGCTTGGCCTCGGGGGGGACTGAAGCTTTCTTT
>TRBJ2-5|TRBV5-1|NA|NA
CASSSSGVETQYF
TGCGCCAGCAGCTCCTCCGGGGTTGAGACCCAGTACTTC
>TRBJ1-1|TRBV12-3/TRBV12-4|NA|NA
CASSLDWAVNTEAFF
TGTGCCAGCAGTTTAGATTGGGCCGTCAACACTGAAGCTTTCTTT
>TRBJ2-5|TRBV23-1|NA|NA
CASSQSKGRETQYF
TGCGCCAGCAGTCAATCGAAGGGGAGAGAGACCCAGTACTTC
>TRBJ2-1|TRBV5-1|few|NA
CASSFLAGDEQFF
TGCGCCAGCAGCTTTCTGGCAGGCGATGAGCAGTTCTTC
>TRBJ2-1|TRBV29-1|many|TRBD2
CSVRGTSGDNEQFF
TGCAGCGTTCGCGGGACTAGCGGAGACAATGAGCAGTTCTTC